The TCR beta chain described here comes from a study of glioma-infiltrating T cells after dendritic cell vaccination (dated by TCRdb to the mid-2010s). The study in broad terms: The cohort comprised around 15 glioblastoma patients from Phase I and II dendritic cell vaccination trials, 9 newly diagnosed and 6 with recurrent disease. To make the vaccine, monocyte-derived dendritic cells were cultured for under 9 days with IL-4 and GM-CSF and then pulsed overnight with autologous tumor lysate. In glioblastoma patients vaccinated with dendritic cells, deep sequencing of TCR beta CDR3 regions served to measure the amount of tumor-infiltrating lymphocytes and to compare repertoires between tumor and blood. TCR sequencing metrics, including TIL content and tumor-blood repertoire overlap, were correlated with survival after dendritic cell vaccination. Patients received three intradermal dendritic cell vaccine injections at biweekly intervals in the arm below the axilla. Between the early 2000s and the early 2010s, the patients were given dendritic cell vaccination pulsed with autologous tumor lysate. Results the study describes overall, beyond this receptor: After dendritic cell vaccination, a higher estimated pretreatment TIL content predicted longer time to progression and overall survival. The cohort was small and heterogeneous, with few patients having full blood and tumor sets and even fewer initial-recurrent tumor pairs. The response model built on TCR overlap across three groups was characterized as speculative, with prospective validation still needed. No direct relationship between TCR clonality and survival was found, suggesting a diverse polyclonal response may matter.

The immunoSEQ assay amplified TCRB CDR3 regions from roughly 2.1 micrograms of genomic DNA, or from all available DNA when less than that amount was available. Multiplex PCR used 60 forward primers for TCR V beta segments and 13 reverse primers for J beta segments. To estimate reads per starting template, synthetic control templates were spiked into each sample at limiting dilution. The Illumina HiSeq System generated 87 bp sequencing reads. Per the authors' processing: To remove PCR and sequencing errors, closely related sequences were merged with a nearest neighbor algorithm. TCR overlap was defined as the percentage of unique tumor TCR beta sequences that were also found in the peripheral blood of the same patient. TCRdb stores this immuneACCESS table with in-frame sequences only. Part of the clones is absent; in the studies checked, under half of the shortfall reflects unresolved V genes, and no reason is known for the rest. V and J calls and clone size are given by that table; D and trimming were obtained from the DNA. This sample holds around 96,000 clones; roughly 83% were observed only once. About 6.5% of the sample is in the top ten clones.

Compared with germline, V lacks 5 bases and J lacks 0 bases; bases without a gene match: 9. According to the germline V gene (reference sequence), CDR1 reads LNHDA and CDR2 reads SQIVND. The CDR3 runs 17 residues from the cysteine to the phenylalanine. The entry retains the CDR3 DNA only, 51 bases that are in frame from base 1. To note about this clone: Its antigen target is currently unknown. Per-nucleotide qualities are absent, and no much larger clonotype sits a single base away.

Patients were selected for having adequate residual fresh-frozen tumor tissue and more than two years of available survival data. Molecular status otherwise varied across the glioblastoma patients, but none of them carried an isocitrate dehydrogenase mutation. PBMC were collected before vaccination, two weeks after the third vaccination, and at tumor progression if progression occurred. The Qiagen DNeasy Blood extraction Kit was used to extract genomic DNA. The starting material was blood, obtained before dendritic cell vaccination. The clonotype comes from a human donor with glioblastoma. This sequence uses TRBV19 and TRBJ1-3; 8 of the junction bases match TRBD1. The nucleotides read TGTGCCAGTAGTCTCCGGGACAGGATCCTCTCTGGAAACACCATATATTTT. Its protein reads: CASSLRDRILSGNTIYF.